Reported below is one T cell receptor beta chain. The record originates from a study of blood T cell repertoires in COVID-19. Germline CDR1 and CDR2: MGHRA and YSYEKL. V was shortened by 0 bases and J by 3 bases, with 11 bases between the two germline ends. The CDR3 contains 15 residues. Assay used: immunoSEQ multiplex PCR; TCRdb lists only in-frame clones, some missing. The sample consists of roughly 42,000 clones, roughly 81% of them appearing once. Sequencing used peripheral blood. V gene TRBV4-1 combines with J gene TRBJ1-2; D gene unclear. This receptor was identified in an older woman in a cohort sampled during active COVID-19. The CDR3 DNA follows: TGCGCCAGCAGCCAAGATTCAGTGCCTGACTATGGCTACACCTTC. Amino acid sequence: CASSQDSVPDYGYTF.